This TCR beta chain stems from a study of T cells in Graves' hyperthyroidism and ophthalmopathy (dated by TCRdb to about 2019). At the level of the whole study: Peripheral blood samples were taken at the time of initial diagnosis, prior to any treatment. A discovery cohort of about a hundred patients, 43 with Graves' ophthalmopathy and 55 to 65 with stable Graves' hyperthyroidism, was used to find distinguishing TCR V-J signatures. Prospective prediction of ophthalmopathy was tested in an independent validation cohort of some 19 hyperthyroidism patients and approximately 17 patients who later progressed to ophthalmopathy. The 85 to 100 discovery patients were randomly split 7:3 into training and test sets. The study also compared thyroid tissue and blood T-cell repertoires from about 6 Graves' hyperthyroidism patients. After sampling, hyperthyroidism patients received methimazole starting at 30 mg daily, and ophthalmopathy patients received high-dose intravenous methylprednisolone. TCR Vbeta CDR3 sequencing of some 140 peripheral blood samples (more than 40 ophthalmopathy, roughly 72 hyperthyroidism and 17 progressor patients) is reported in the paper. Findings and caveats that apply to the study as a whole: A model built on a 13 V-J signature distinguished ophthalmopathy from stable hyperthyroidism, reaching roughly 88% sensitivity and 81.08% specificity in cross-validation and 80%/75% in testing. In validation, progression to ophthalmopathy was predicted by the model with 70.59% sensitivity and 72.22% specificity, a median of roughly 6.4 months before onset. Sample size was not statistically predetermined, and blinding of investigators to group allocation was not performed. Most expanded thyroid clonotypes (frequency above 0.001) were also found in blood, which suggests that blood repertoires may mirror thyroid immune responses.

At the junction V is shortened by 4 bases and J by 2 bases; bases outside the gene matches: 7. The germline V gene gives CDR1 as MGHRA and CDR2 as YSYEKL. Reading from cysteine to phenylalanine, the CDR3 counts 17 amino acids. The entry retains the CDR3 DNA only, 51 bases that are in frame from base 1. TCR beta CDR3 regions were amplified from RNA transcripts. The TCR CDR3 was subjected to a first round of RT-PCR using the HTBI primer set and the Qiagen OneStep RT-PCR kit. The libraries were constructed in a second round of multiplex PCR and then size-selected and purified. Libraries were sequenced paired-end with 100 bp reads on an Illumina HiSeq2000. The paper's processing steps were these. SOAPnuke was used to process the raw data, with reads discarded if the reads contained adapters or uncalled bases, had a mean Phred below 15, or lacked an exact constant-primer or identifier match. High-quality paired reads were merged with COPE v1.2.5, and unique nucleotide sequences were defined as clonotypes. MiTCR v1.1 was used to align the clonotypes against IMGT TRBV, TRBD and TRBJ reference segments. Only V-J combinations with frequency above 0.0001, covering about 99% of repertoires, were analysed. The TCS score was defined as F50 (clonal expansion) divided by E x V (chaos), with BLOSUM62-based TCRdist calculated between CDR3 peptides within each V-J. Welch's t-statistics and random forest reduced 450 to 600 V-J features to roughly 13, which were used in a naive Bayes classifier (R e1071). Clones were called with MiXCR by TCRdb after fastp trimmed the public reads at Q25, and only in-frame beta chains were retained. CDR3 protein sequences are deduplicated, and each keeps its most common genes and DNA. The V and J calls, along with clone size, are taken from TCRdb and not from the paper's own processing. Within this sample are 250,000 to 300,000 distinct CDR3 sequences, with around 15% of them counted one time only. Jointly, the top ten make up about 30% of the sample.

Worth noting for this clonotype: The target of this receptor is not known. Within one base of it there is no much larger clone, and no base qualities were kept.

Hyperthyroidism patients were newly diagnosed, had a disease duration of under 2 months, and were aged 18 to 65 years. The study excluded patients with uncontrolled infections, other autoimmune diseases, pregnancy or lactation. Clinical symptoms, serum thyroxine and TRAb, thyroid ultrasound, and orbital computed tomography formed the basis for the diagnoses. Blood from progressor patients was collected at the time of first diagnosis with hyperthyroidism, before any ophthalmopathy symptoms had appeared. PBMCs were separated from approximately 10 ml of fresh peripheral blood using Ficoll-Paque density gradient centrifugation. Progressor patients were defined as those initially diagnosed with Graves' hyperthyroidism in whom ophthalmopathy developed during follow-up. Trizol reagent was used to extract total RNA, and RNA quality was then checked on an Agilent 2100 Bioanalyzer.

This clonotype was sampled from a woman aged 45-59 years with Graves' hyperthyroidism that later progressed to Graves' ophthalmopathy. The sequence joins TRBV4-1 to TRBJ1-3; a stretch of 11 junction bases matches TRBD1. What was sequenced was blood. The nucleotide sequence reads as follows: TGCGCCAGCAGCCCCCGCCCGGGACAGGGGGCTGGAAACACCATATATTTT. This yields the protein CASSPRPGQGAGNTIYF.